This TCR beta chain was sequenced in a study of cytomegalovirus exposure and HLA in healthy donors. Primers included in the PCR were 60 Vbeta and 13 Jbeta primers. The method was immunoSEQ multiplex PCR; TCRdb's version includes in-frame clones alone and lacks a portion of them. Of hundreds of thousands of clones detected, about 80% appear once; the ten largest clones hold approximately 0.6%. Germline CDR1 reads SQVTM; CDR2 reads ANQGSEA. V shed 8 bases and J 6 bases; nucleotides not matched to a gene: 15. The CDR3 is 15 residues long. This clone has just one count. Its antigen is not known. Study results and caveats: Later on, an analysis showed TCR association rates differing by HLA locus, with DRB1 the most and HLA-C the fewest. In a later analysis, CMV-associated beta chains were mostly HLA-associated, it appeared. Analysis performed later found roughly 18,000 TCR beta sequences associated with HLA alleles at 0.05 false discovery rate.

The specimen sequenced was PBMCs. The chain has TRBV29-1 and TRBJ2-2; 7 positions match TRBD2. The sequence came from a man aged 18 to 35 in good health and CMV-seronegative. CDR3 in DNA: TGCAGCTTCAACGCCGCGGGAGTGGTAGCCGGGGAGCTGTTTTTT. Translation gives CSFNAAGVVAGELFF.